Listed below are T cell receptor beta chains from one sample, sequenced in a study of T cells in Graves' hyperthyroidism and ophthalmopathy. From the multiplex PCR reads, TCRdb called clonotypes with MiXCR, one entry per CDR3 protein. Of around 300,000 distinct CDR3 sequences in the sample, about an eighth are singletons; the top ten hold approximately 35%. Sequenced sample: blood. The source of these receptors is a woman aged 40 to 55 with Graves' ophthalmopathy. Both conserved end residues are part of each CDR3. Fields, in order: clone size, J gene, V gene, D gene, CDR3 DNA, CDR3 protein. A D gene is named only where the DNA matches it firmly. A row's size may be missing; if present it is once, few, many or a size class.

>NA|TRBJ1-1|TRBV2|NA
TGTGCCAGCAGAAGAAGGGCTCAGAACACTGAAGCTTTCTTT
CASRRRAQNTEAFF
>many|TRBJ1-1|TRBV20-1|NA
TGCAGTGCTAGAGATTCGAGGGGGACTGAAGCTTTCTTT
CSARDSRGTEAFF
>few|TRBJ2-1|TRBV19|NA
TGTGCCAGTAGTATTGAAAGCTCCTACAATGAGCAGTTCTTC
CASSIESSYNEQFF
>NA|TRBJ1-5|TRBV5-5|TRBD1
TGTGCCAGCAGCTTGATTAGCAGGGGGCTGGGGAGCAATCAGCCCCAGCATTTT
CASSLISRGLGSNQPQHF
>few|TRBJ2-7|TRBV5-5|NA
TGTGCCAGCAGCTGGGAAATACGAGGCGAGCAGTACTTC
CASSWEIRGEQYF
>many|TRBJ2-7|TRBV4-1|NA
TGCGCCAGCAGCCAAGGTGAGGGGAGTGGCTACGAGCAGTACTTC
CASSQGEGSGYEQYF
>many|TRBJ2-1|TRBV7-2|TRBD2
TGTGCCAGCAGCTTAGCCCGAATAAAACTAGCGGGGGGCTACAATGAGCAGTTCTTC
CASSLARIKLAGGYNEQFF
>few|TRBJ2-1|TRBV19|NA
TGTGCCAGTAGTAACGGGCGGGTTTTGGGCCCCAATGAGCAGTTCTTC
CASSNGRVLGPNEQFF
>NA|TRBJ1-6|TRBV9|NA
TGTGCCAGCAGCGTAGGCCCGGATTCACCCCTCCACTTT
CASSVGPDSPLHF
>many|TRBJ1-5|TRBV7-9|NA
TGTGCCAGCAGCTTAGCTACTGATCAGCCCCAGCATTTT
CASSLATDQPQHF
>NA|TRBJ1-1|TRBV6-1|TRBD1
TGTGCCAGCAGAATTACAGGGGGCGGGAACACTGAAGCTTTCTTT
CASRITGGGNTEAFF
>few|TRBJ2-6|TRBV24-1|NA
TGTGCCACCAGTGTAGGAGGGGGCGCGTATTCCGCTGGGGCCAACGTCCTGACTTTC
CATSVGGGAYSAGANVLTF
>NA|TRBJ2-5|TRBV5-5|NA
TGTGCCAGCAGCGTAAGGGACTCGGAGACCCAGTACTTC
CASSVRDSETQYF
>many|TRBJ1-1|TRBV11-3|NA
TGTGCCAGCAGCACCCAGACCGGAGAGACTGAAGCTTTCTTT
CASSTQTGETEAFF
>few|TRBJ1-2|TRBV7-7|NA
TGTGCCAGCAGTTTACAGGTTCCTAACTATGGCTACACCTTC
CASSLQVPNYGYTF